A single T cell receptor (beta chain) is shown here with its context. Through a sample-barcoded 5' primer and a J-beta primer mix, a second PCR was run for roughly 7 to 12 cycles. MiXCR, applied by TCRdb to the 5' RACE reads, yields one record per CDR3 protein. The repertoire has about 290,000 distinct CDR3 sequences, 25% to 30% of them found once; the top ten carry approximately 28%. This record comes from a study of blood T cells in healthy people across ages. The CDR3 covers 14 residues. Trimming stripped 2 bases from V and 2 bases from J, with 9 bases between. CDR1 is SGHTA, CDR2 FQGNSA, per germline.

J is TRBJ2-5 and V is TRBV7-2; D call uncertain. This receptor was identified in a woman in her seventies in good health. Sequencing used blood. CDR3 protein: CASSLKRRQETQYF. CDR3 coding DNA: TGTGCCAGCAGCTTAAAGAGAAGACAAGAGACCCAGTACTTC.